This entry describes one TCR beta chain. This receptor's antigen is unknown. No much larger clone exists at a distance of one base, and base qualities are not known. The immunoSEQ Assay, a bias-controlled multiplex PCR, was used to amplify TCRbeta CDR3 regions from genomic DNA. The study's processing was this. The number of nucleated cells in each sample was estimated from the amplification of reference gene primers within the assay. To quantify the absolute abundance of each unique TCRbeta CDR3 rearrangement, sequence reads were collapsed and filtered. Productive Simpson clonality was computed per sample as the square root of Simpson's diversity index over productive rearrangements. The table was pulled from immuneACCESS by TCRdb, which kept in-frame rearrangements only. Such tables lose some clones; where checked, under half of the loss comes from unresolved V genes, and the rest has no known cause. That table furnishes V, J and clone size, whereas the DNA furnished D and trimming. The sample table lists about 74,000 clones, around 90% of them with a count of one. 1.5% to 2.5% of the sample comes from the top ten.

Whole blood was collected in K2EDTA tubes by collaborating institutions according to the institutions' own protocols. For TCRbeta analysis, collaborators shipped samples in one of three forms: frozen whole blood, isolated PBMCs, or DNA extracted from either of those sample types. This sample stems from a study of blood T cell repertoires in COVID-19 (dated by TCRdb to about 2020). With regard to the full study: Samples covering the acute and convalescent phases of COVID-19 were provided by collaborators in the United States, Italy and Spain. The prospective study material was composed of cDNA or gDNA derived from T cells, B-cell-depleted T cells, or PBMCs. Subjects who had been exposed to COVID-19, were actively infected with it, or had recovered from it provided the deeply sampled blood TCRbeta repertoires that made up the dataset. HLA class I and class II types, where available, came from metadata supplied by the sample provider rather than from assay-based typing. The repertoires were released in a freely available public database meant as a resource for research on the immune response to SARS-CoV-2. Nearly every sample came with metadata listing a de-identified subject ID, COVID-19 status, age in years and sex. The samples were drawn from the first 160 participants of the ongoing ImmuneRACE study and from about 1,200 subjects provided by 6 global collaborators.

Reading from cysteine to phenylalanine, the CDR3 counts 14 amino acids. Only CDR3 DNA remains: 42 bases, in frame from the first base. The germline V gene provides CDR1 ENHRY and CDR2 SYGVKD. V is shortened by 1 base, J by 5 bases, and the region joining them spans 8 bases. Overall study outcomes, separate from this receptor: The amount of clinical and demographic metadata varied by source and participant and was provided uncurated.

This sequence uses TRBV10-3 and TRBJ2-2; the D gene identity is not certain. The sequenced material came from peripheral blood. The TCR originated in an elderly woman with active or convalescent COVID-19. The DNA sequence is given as TGTGCCATCAGTGAGTTAGAGACAACCGGGGAGCTGTTTTTT. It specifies CAISELETTGELFF.